The TCR beta chain described here comes from a study of cytomegalovirus exposure and HLA in healthy donors. General study points: CMV antigen specificity was confirmed in vitro for a few CMV-associated chains.

Germline V gives CDR1 MGHRA, CDR2 YSYEKL. There are 17 residues in the CDR3. V was cut by 1 base and J by 2 bases, with 14 bases left in between. A note on this clone: The antigen remains undetermined.

Only in-frame clones appear in the TCRdb table, and some are missing; sequencing was by immunoSEQ multiplex PCR. The sample carries about 140,000 clones, about nine tenths recorded once. The sequence came from a man between 18 and 35 years old in good health and CMV-seronegative. The chain links TRBV4-1 to TRBJ2-2; a weak D match, TRBD2 (5 bases). The material sequenced was PBMCs. CDR3 loop: CASSQGWARTNTGELFF. The CDR3 nucleotides are TGCGCCAGCAGCCAAGGCTGGGCGAGGACTAACACCGGGGAGCTGTTTTTT.